Detailed here is one TCR beta chain. Antigen: not known. This record comes from a study of CD8+CD57+ T cells in acquired aplastic anemia. About the research overall: Mean yield of DNA from sorted CD4+ and CD8+ cells was roughly 3.2 ug.

The study profiled TCR beta VDJ and CDR3 using genomic DNA as template. In TCRdb, the reads were re-called with MiXCR into one record per CDR3 protein. Among roughly 290,000 distinct CDR3 sequences listed, 56% were seen once. Whole-study findings and limits: Patients and controls shared some 30 CD8+ CDR3 sequences, highly expressed in patients.

Patients chosen for sequencing had CD8+CD57+ cells that had expanded, as shown by flow cytometry. In all patients, the disease was severe acquired aplastic anemia. The sample taken for sequencing was sorted CD4+, CD8+, or CD8+CD57+ T cells (not recorded which) from PBMCs. The sequence derives from a human donor with aplastic anemia.

The CDR3 DNA sequence: TGTGCCAGTACCTGGGACAGGGGAGGGGGCTACACAGATACGCAGTATTTT. Amino acid sequence: CASTWDRGGGYTDTQYF. The chain has TRBV19 and TRBJ2-3; TRBD1 matches at 10 bases. V lost 7 bases, J lost 2 bases, and 12 bases stayed unmatched. The CDR3 has 17 amino acids. Germline V gene data show CDR1 as LNHDA and CDR2 as SQIVND (reference sequence).